One and the same sample provided the 30 T cell receptor beta chains below, sequenced in a study of blood T cell repertoires in COVID-19. Method: immunoSEQ multiplex PCR; TCRdb's copy keeps in-frame clones and lacks some. The data show about 200,000 clones, approximately 88% seen once. The sample was peripheral blood. The receptors derive from a man aged 55-75 years who had recovered from COVID-19.

V usage is TRBV5-4 and J usage is TRBJ2-3; TRBD1 matches at 9 bases. This CDR3 comprises 16 residues. Trimming took 2 bases from V and 4 from J; bases not matched to a gene: 8. Germline lookup yields CDR1 SGHNT and CDR2 YYREEE (reference sequence). CDR3 in amino acids: CASSLQGARGPDTQYF. The CDR3 DNA reads TGTGCCAGCAGCTTACAGGGGGCGCGCGGTCCAGATACGCAGTATTTT.

The chain joins TRBV5-3 to TRBJ1-1; the D gene is possibly TRBD1 (6 bases). TRBV5-3 is designated an ORF whose function remains uncertain. This CDR3 has 14 residues. The V gene lost 2 bases and the J gene lost 0 bases, with 8 bases spanning the gap. The CDR3 loop reads CARSFKGVNTEAFF. CDR3 bases: TGTGCCAGAAGCTTTAAGGGGGTGAACACTGAAGCTTTCTTT.

The CDR3, as DNA: TGTGCCAGCAGCCCGATGCAGGGAGGGACCGGGGAGCTGTTTTTT. Translation gives CASSPMQGGTGELFF. The V gene is TRBV11-3, the J gene TRBJ2-2, with TRBD2 identical over 7 bases. Germline V gene data show CDR1 as SGHNT and CDR2 as YENEEA. V lost 5 bases to trimming and J lost 5 bases; unmatched junction nucleotides: 8. The CDR3 is 15 amino acids.

This chain connects TRBV19 to TRBJ2-2; a possible D gene is TRBD1 (6 bases). V shed 4 bases and J shed 2 bases, with 11 bases lying between them. CDR1 LNHDA and CDR2 SQIVND come from the germline V gene (reference sequence). The CDR3 covers 15 residues. The DNA for the CDR3 is TGTGCCAGTAGTACCTGGACAGTTAACACCGGGGAGCTGTTTTTT. Amino acid sequence: CASSTWTVNTGELFF.

This chain links TRBV20-1 with TRBJ2-7; 7 bases line up with TRBD2. This CDR3 spans 15 amino acids. Germline V gives CDR1 DFQATT, CDR2 SNEGSKA (reference sequence). V lost 3 bases to trimming and J lost 6 bases; unmatched junction nucleotides: 14. The CDR3 DNA sequence: TGCAGTGCTAGTATCGGGGGGAGCGATCATACCGAGCAGTACTTC. Its protein is CSASIGGSDHTEQYF.

V usage is TRBV13 and J usage is TRBJ1-1; 9 bases are a match to TRBD1. The CDR3 is 15 amino acids. Germline-derived CDR1 and CDR2 are PRHDT and FYEKMQ (reference sequence). V lost 4 bases and J lost 7; bases outside the gene matches: 10. The CDR3 DNA is TGTGCCAGCAGCTCGCGGGACAGGGACGGGCTTGAAGCTTTCTTT. It translates to CASSSRDRDGLEAFF. Variable domain in full (rest from reference TRBV13 and TRBJ1-1): AAGVIQSPRHLIKEKRETATLKCYPIPRHDTVYWYQQGPGQDPQFLISFYEKMQSDKGSIPDRFSAQQFSDYHSELNMSSLELGDSALYFCASSSRDRDGLEAFFGQGTRLTVV.

This clone was detected once. The rearrangement joins TRBV14 to TRBJ2-7; 9 bases are shared with TRBD1. V lost 5 bases and J lost 0; bases outside the gene matches: 5. Germline-derived CDR1 and CDR2 are SGHDN and FVKESK. The CDR3 runs 15 residues. CDR3 DNA: TGTGCCAGCAGCTACCGGGACAGGGTCTCCTACGAGCAGTACTTC. It translates to CASSYRDRVSYEQYF.

This clone was seen a handful of times. The V and J genes are TRBV2 and TRBJ1-1; 7 nucleotides match TRBD1. This CDR3 has 15 amino acids. Trimming removed 7 bases from V and 3 bases from J; junction bases left unmatched: 11. CDR1 and CDR2 from the germline V gene are SNHLY and FYNNEI. In DNA form, the CDR3 reads TGTGCCAGCACGGGACAGTATAACTGGGACACTGAAGCTTTCTTT. Its protein product is CASTGQYNWDTEAFF.

The chain links TRBV24-1 to TRBJ1-1; 7 nucleotides align to TRBD1. CDR1 KGHDR and CDR2 SFDVKD come from the germline V gene. V gave up 3 bases and J gave up 5 bases; unmatched junction bases: 8. The CDR3 has 15 residues. The chain's CDR3 is CATSDTRGPGTEAFF. The CDR3, as DNA: TGTGCCACCAGTGATACTAGGGGGCCGGGGACTGAAGCTTTCTTT.

The V call is TRBV20-1, the J call TRBJ2-7, with a possible D match to TRBD2 (5 bases). Per the germline V gene, CDR1 is DFQATT and CDR2 is SNEGSKA (reference sequence). The CDR3 consists of 10 residues. The CDR3 spells CRQSGYEQYF. The CDR3, as DNA: TGCAGACAATCGGGGTACGAGCAGTACTTC.

This clone was seen more than once but under ten times. CDR3 amino acids: CASSLRLAGAWSGELFF. Here the CDR3 DNA reads TGTGCCAGCAGTTTAAGATTGGCAGGGGCCTGGTCCGGGGAGCTGTTTTTT. The J gene is TRBJ2-2, the V gene TRBV27, with D possibly TRBD1 on 6 matching bases. CDR1 and CDR2 (germline): MNHEY, SMNVEV (reference sequence). Trimming removed 2 bases at V and 6 bases at J, with 19 bases between. This CDR3 has 17 amino acids.

The V gene is TRBV19, the J gene TRBJ2-3, with 14 positions matching TRBD2. The CDR3 sequence is 15 residues long. V lost 3 bases and J lost 5; bases outside the gene matches: 1. CDR1 and CDR2 from the germline V gene are LNHDA and SQIVND (reference sequence). The CDR3 DNA reads TGTGCCAGTAGTATGACTAGCGGGAGGGGAGATACGCAGTATTTT. Its translation: CASSMTSGRGDTQYF.

This chain joins TRBV2 and TRBJ2-7; 11 bases align to TRBD1. The germline V gene has CDR1 SNHLY and CDR2 FYNNEI. This CDR3 spans 13 amino acids. V was pared by 6 bases and J by 2 bases, with 0 bases of the junction left unmatched. CDR3 amino acids: CASRDRGPYEQYF. The CDR3 DNA is TGTGCCAGCAGGGACAGGGGGCCCTACGAGCAGTACTTC.

The rearrangement links TRBV7-3 to TRBJ1-6, with a weak D call TRBD1 (6 bases). This CDR3 is built from 14 residues. V gave up 5 bases and J gave up 11 bases, with 16 bases separating them. CDR1 is SGHTA, CDR2 FQGTGA, per germline. Written as DNA, the CDR3 is TGTGCCAGCAGCCCAAAGGGGGGGGCGGCACCCCTCCACTTT. Its protein is CASSPKGGAAPLHF. Looking up the rest from reference TRBV7-3 and TRBJ1-6 gives the full variable domain: GAGVSQTPSNKVTEKGKYVELRCDPISGHTALYWYRQSLGQGPEFLIYFQGTGAADDSGLPNDRFFAVRPEGSVSTLKIQRTERGDSAVYLCASSPKGGAAPLHFGNGTRLTVT.

The rearrangement joins TRBV3-1 (or the pseudogene TRBV3-2) to TRBJ2-7, with a tentative D call TRBD2 (5 bases). This CDR3 region has 12 residues. The germline V gene has CDR1 LGHDT and CDR2 YNNKEL (reference sequence). Trimming removed 4 bases at V and 5 bases at J, with 9 bases between. In DNA, the CDR3 is TGTGCCAGCAGCCCGTGGCGGGACGAGCAGTACTTC. Its translation: CASSPWRDEQYF.

This clone was picked up a small number of times. The CDR3 spells CASSQAGEQYF. The CDR3, as DNA: TGTGCCAGCAGCCAAGCCGGGGAGCAGTACTTC. This sequence joins TRBV3-1 (or the pseudogene TRBV3-2) and TRBJ2-7; D ambiguous. This CDR3 is built from 11 residues. V gave up 1 base and J gave up 7 bases, with 5 bases separating them. Germline V lookup: CDR1 LGHDT, CDR2 YNNKEL (reference sequence).

V gene TRBV30 combines with J gene TRBJ1-5; 7 bases map to TRBD1. Germline V gene lookup returns CDR1 GTSNPN and CDR2 SVGIG (reference sequence). The ends lost 3 bases at V and 6 bases at J; junction bases unmatched: 8. There are 14 residues in the CDR3. CDR3 bases: TGTGCCTGGAGCGAGGGGGCATCGAGTCAGCCCCAGCATTTT. Amino acids: CAWSEGASSQPQHF.

This chain connects TRBV10-1 to TRBJ1-5, with D maybe TRBD1 (6 bases). The CDR3 contains 16 residues. The V gene's germline CDR1 is WNHNN and CDR2 SYGVQD (reference sequence). V lost 6 bases and J 0 bases, leaving 15 bases between the germline ends. As DNA, the CDR3 is TGCGCCAGCAGGCGACAGGCGAGCCCTAGCAATCAGCCCCAGCATTTT. This sequence encodes CASRRQASPSNQPQHF.

The chain combines TRBV25-1 with TRBJ2-1, with 11 bases lining up with TRBD2. The length of the CDR3 is 16 residues. V trimming: 6 bases; J trimming: 9 bases; junction bases outside the gene matches: 13. Germline assignment: CDR1 MGHDK and CDR2 SYGVNS. CDR3 nucleotide sequence: TGTGCCAGCAGAAGAGACGGGACTAGCGGCCTTGGTGAGCAGTTCTTC. This gives the protein CASRRDGTSGLGEQFF.

The chain has TRBV13 and TRBJ2-1, with 8 bases aligning to TRBD2. CDR3 length: 16 residues. CDR1 is PRHDT and CDR2 is FYEKMQ in the germline V gene (reference sequence). V lost 5 bases to trimming and J lost 4 bases; unmatched junction nucleotides: 10. CDR3 in amino acids: CASSLNSLAEYNEQFF. Written as DNA, the CDR3 is TGTGCCAGCAGCCTCAACTCACTAGCGGAGTACAATGAGCAGTTCTTC.

The V gene is TRBV5-1, the J gene TRBJ2-7; possibly TRBD2 for D (7 bases). The CDR3 has 15 amino acids. Per the germline V gene, CDR1 is SGHRS and CDR2 is YFSETQ. V lost 7 bases to trimming and J lost 0 bases, with 17 bases between them. The CDR3 coding sequence is TGCGCCAGCCGCCGGGGGGCCGAGAGCTCCTACGAGCAGTACTTC. Its translation: CASRRGAESSYEQYF.

The chain recombines TRBV6-6 with TRBJ2-1; unclear D gene. Germline loops: CDR1 MNHNY, CDR2 SVGAGI (reference sequence). This CDR3 region has 15 residues. Deletions cut 6 bases from V and 0 bases from J, with 12 bases between. The CDR3 DNA reads as TGTGCCAGCAGCCGCGAGTATTCCTCCTACAATGAGCAGTTCTTC. Protein: CASSREYSSYNEQFF.

V gene TRBV15 combines with J gene TRBJ1-2, with a weak D call TRBD1 (6 bases). This CDR3 is built from 16 residues. Trimming took 2 bases from V and 3 from J, leaving 16 bases between them. CDR1 LNHNV and CDR2 YYDKDF come from the germline V gene (reference sequence). The CDR3 DNA follows: TGTGCCACCAGCAGAACCGGGACACCCACCGACTATGGCTACACCTTC. Amino acid sequence: CATSRTGTPTDYGYTF.

This rearrangement joins TRBV19 to TRBJ1-1, with D hard to call. The germline V gene has CDR1 LNHDA and CDR2 SQIVND (reference sequence). Trimming stripped 10 bases from V and 1 base from J, with 16 bases between. This CDR3 is built from 14 residues. The CDR3 region has the DNA TGTGCCACCAGTTTGAGGGCAGAGAACACTGAAGCTTTCTTT. As protein: CATSLRAENTEAFF.

This clone was counted at least ten times. V and J are TRBV5-1 and TRBJ2-2; 7 bases fit TRBD1. This CDR3 region has 15 residues. Germline V lookup: CDR1 SGHRS, CDR2 YFSETQ. Trimming cost V 4 bases and J 3 bases; bases outside gene matches: 6. DNA of the CDR3: TGCGCCAGCAGCCTGAGGGGGCAAGACACCGGGGAGCTGTTTTTT. Amino acids: CASSLRGQDTGELFF.

The chain couples TRBV7-2 to TRBJ1-1; TRBD1 might be the D (5 bases). Germline V gene data show CDR1 as SGHTA and CDR2 as FQGNSA. This CDR3 is built from 17 residues. The V and J ends lost 0 bases and 2 bases respectively, with 16 bases between them. This chain's CDR3 is CASSLAFFGRVNTEAFF. DNA of the CDR3: TGTGCCAGCAGCTTAGCCTTTTTCGGCAGGGTAAACACTGAAGCTTTCTTT.

V and J are TRBV6-5 and TRBJ2-7, with no clear D. The ends were cut back, 6 bases at V and 3 bases at J, with 6 bases in the middle. This CDR3 is 11 amino acids long. Germline CDR1 MNHEY, CDR2 SVGAGI. In DNA form, the CDR3 reads TGTGCCAGCAGGTCACTCTACGAGCAGTACTTC. It encodes CASRSLYEQYF.

The chain links TRBV21-1 to TRBJ2-5; the table calls TRBD1, which could not be checked here. TRBV21-1 corresponds to a pseudogene. The CDR3 covers 16 residues. The CDR3 nucleotides are TGTGCCAGCAGCGGCTCCGGGACAGGGGGCAGGAAGACCCAGTACTTC. Translated, it gives CASSGSGTGGRKTQYF.

A single count supports this clone. The rearrangement uses TRBV28 and TRBJ1-1; 8 nucleotides match TRBD1. Trimming at V came to 3 bases and at J to 5 bases, leaving 5 bases not matched to a gene. CDR1 and CDR2 from the germline V gene are MDHEN and SYDVKM. CDR3 length: 14 residues. CDR3 amino acids: CASSFGQGKTEAFF. In DNA form, the CDR3 reads TGTGCCAGCAGTTTCGGACAGGGAAAAACTGAAGCTTTCTTT.

This chain uses TRBV6-5 with TRBJ1-1, with D uncertain. This CDR3 has 12 amino acids. Germline lookup yields CDR1 MNHEY and CDR2 SVGAGI. Trimming pared 4 bases from V and 7 bases from J, leaving 10 bases between. Here the CDR3 reads CASSSPGGEAFF. Written as DNA, the CDR3 is TGTGCCAGCAGTTCCCCTGGCGGTGAAGCTTTCTTT.